This T cell receptor (beta chain) is from a study of OX40 agonist ivuxolimab in advanced cancers. Background for the entire study: Ivuxolimab was a fully human IgG2 agonistic monoclonal antibody targeting the costimulatory receptor OX40 (CD134). Intravenous ivuxolimab was administered to patients every 2 weeks at six dose levels: 0.01, 0.1, 0.3, 1.5, 3 and 10 mg/kg. Of the 50 to 55 patients in dose escalation, about 20 had hepatocellular carcinoma, some 15 had melanoma, 9 had renal cell carcinoma and 9 had head and neck cancer. The dose-escalation cohort was around 84% male with a mean age of around 62 years, ranging from roughly 20 to 80. Partial responses were achieved by three dose-escalation patients, of whom one had hepatocellular carcinoma and two had cutaneous melanoma. Prior anti-PD-1, anti-PD-L1 or anti-CTLA-4 therapy was permitted, and 40% to 50% of dose-escalation patients had received checkpoint inhibitors. Peripheral TCRbeta sequencing was intended to test whether TCR sequence diversity was altered and clonal T-cell expansion was caused by ivuxolimab. The paper reports the monotherapy dose-escalation portion (N ≈ 50 patients) of the phase I ivuxolimab trial.

The CDR3 measures 12 amino acids from cysteine to phenylalanine. This entry keeps only the CDR3 DNA: 36 bases, framed from base 1. At the junction V is shortened by 6 bases and J by 5 bases, with 11 bases in between. The germline V gene gives CDR1 as SQVTM and CDR2 as ANQGSEA. The trial excluded patients who had a history of autoimmune disease or were on systemic immunosuppression. Peripheral blood for TCR sequencing was drawn from every dose cohort at baseline, at cycle 4 day 1 and at cycle 7 day 1. Samples were obtained from an open-label, multicenter, first-in-human phase I dose-escalation trial of ivuxolimab. Adults with locally advanced or metastatic melanoma, renal cell carcinoma, hepatocellular carcinoma or head and neck squamous cell carcinoma were enrolled in the trial. Before TCR sequencing, CD4+ T cells and CD8+ T cells were sorted from peripheral blood as separate populations. The full study reports these points: Low levels of normalized T-cell clonal expansion were also seen in some patients who did not respond. Partial responders in the 0.1-3.0 mg/kg groups had among the lowest normalized peripheral clonal expansion, especially among CD8+ T cells. After ivuxolimab, expanded clones were on average more numerous among CD8+ T cells than among CD4+ T cells. Which antigens the clonally expanded peripheral T cells were specific for was not determined. At doses of 0.1 to 3.0 mg/kg, clonal expansion of both CD4+ and CD8+ blood T cells was observed from baseline to week 6.

For sequencing of the TCRbeta CDR3 region, genomic DNA was extracted from the sorted cells. The immunoSEQ Assay was used to sequence the TCRbeta CDR3 regions. TCRdb took this table from immuneACCESS and kept in-frame rearrangements with V and J called. Such tables lack part of the clones; where checked against another copy, unresolved V genes explain under half of the gap, and the rest is unexplained. Counted in this sample were tens of thousands of clones; about 88% of them appeared once. About 0.3% of the sample is held by the ten biggest clonotypes. About this clone: Its antigen specificity is not known. Base qualities are missing; no much larger clone stands one base away.

The chain is encoded by TRBV29-1 joined to TRBJ2-1; the D region possibly corresponds to TRBD2 (6 bases align). The sequencing used CD4+ or CD8+ T cells sorted from blood, collected in a trial of the OX40 agonist ivuxolimab. This receptor was taken from an adult with an advanced solid tumor such as melanoma, head and neck, liver or kidney cancer. The sequenced DNA: TGCAGCGTAGCCGGGAGCGACAATGAGCAGTTCTTC. Translated, this gives CSVAGSDNEQFF.